This passage covers 29 T cell receptor beta chains from one sample sequenced in a study of T cell repertoires in cytomegalovirus infection. From the reads, TCRdb called clonotypes with MiXCR, one entry per CDR3 protein. The sample includes more than 150,000 distinct CDR3 sequences, about 28% of them seen just once. Sequencing was done on a sample of PBMCs. These receptors all stem from a human donor in good health (CMV status not recorded). Some clones in this sample may be carry-over from other donors' samples.

The rearrangement uses TRBV20-1 and TRBJ2-5; 7 bases are a match to TRBD2. With V trimmed by 6 bases and J by 5 bases, 15 bases remained unmatched. The CDR3 runs 15 residues. The germline V gene has CDR1 DFQATT and CDR2 SNEGSKA (reference sequence). CDR3 DNA sequence: TGCAGTGCCCGCGATCGTCCGGGGGGTCGGGAGACCCAGTACTTC. It is translated as CSARDRPGGRETQYF.

The rearrangement uses TRBV6-6 and TRBJ2-3; D possibly corresponds to TRBD2 (6 bases). The CDR3 totals 13 residues. With 2 bases removed from V and 8 bases from J, the gap between germline ends came to 11 bases. Germline loops: CDR1 MNHNY, CDR2 SVGAGI (reference sequence). CDR3 residues: CASSYHPGGTQYF. CDR3 DNA sequence: TGTGCCAGCAGTTACCATCCCGGGGGTACGCAGTATTTT.

The J gene is TRBJ2-5, the V gene TRBV6-6; D is unclear. From germline, CDR1 is MNHNY and CDR2 SVGAGI (reference sequence). Trimming cost V 6 bases and J 3 bases, with 11 bases left between them. The CDR3 extends over 13 amino acids. DNA of the CDR3: TGTGCCAGCAGCTCTCGGGCCGAAGAGACCCAGTACTTC. Translating gives CASSSRAEETQYF.

The J gene is TRBJ2-2, the V gene TRBV12-3 or TRBV12-4, with D unclear. V was clipped by 0 bases and J by 6 bases, with 8 bases between them. The CDR3 extends over 14 amino acids. The CDR3 sequence: CASSLAKDPGELFF. In nucleotides, the CDR3 is TGTGCCAGCAGTTTAGCGAAGGACCCCGGGGAGCTGTTTTTT.

This clonotype was seen more than once but under ten times. CDR3 nucleotides: TGCGCCAGCAGCCAAGATCAGGGACAAGAGGGCATCACCTCCTACGAGCAGTACTTC. Translated, it gives CASSQDQGQEGITSYEQYF. This rearrangement joins TRBV4-3 to TRBJ2-7, with a weak D call TRBD1 (6 bases). Germline V gene data show CDR1 as LGHNA and CDR2 as YSLEER. The CDR3 is made up of 19 amino acids. The V gene lost 0 bases and the J gene lost 0 bases, with 21 bases spanning the gap.

J is TRBJ1-6 and V is TRBV7-2; 8 bases match TRBD1. The CDR3 contains 12 residues. Trimming at V came to 6 bases and at J to 16 bases, leaving 8 bases not matched to a gene. The germline V gene has CDR1 SGHTA and CDR2 FQGNSA. Here the CDR3 DNA reads TGTGCCAGCAGGAGGACAGGGAGTGCGCTCCACTTT. Translating gives CASRRTGSALHF.

The chain has TRBV29-1 and TRBJ2-3, with 12 bases that match TRBD1. The V and J ends lost 0 bases and 4 bases, in that order; junction bases with no gene match: 5. The CDR3 contains 16 residues. Germline V gene data show CDR1 as SQVTM and CDR2 as ANQGSEA. This chain's CDR3 is CSVEDRGTGGPDTQYF. Written as DNA, the CDR3 is TGCAGCGTTGAAGACCGAGGGACAGGGGGCCCAGATACGCAGTATTTT.

This sequence joins TRBV15 and TRBJ1-1; D is perhaps TRBD1 (5 bases). Trimming removed 5 bases from V and 1 base from J, with 8 bases in between. Germline V gives CDR1 LNHNV, CDR2 YYDKDF (reference sequence). This CDR3 spans 13 amino acids. The chain's CDR3 is CATSSRANTEAFF. Here the CDR3 DNA reads TGTGCCACCAGCTCCAGGGCGAACACTGAAGCTTTCTTT. Looking up the rest from reference TRBV15 and TRBJ1-1 gives the full variable domain: DAMVIQNPRYQVTQFGKPVTLSCSQTLNHNVMYWYQQKSSQAPKLLFHYYDKDFNNEADTPDNFQSRRPNTSFCFLDIRSPGLGDTAMYLCATSSRANTEAFFGQGTRLTVV.

There are many counts of this clonotype. The chain combines TRBV6-5 with TRBJ1-6; TRBD1 might be the D (5 bases). The germline V and J ends were trimmed by 8 bases and 7 bases, with 9 bases remaining between them. CDR3 length equals 12 residues. Germline CDR1 reads MNHEY; CDR2 reads SVGAGI. CDR3 bases: TGTGCCAGCGGTCAGGGCAATTCACCCCTCCACTTT. It codes for CASGQGNSPLHF.

This chain uses TRBV7-2 with TRBJ2-1; 7 bases line up with TRBD1. The CDR3 spans 13 residues. With 4 bases clipped from V and 9 bases from J, the junction kept 6 bases outside the gene matches. Germline CDR1 SGHTA, CDR2 FQGNSA. CDR3 DNA: TGTGCCAGCAGCTCCACAGGGGAAAGTGAGCAGTTCTTC. This encodes CASSSTGESEQFF.

This clonotype was observed a few times. The chain recombines TRBV20-1 with TRBJ1-1, with 10 bases identical to TRBD1. The junction had 13 bases not matched to a gene; V was cut back by 0 bases and J by 3 bases. The CDR3 has 18 residues. Germline assignment: CDR1 DFQATT and CDR2 SNEGSKA (reference sequence). The CDR3 spells CSARDPLRDRGQYTEAFF. In DNA, the CDR3 is TGCAGTGCTAGAGATCCCCTCCGGGACAGGGGACAATACACTGAAGCTTTCTTT.

This chain joins TRBV20-1 and TRBJ2-7; D remains unclear. V was cut by 1 base and J by 0 bases, with 13 bases left in between. Germline lookup yields CDR1 DFQATT and CDR2 SNEGSKA (reference sequence). The CDR3 consists of 15 residues. DNA of the CDR3: TGCAGTGCTAGAGTCTCAGGTTCTTTCTCCTACGAGCAGTACTTC. Its protein is CSARVSGSFSYEQYF.

The chain joins TRBV7-3 to TRBJ2-1, with D possibly matching TRBD2 (7 bases). Trimming stripped 0 bases from V and 7 bases from J, with 10 bases between. The CDR3 is 14 amino acids. CDR1 is SGHTA, CDR2 FQGTGA, per germline. The CDR3 region has the DNA TGTGCCAGCAGCTTAACGGGGGGGCGGAATGAGCAGTTCTTC. Its protein product is CASSLTGGRNEQFF. The entire variable domain, with the rest obtained from reference TRBV7-3 and TRBJ2-1, is as follows: GAGVSQTPSNKVTEKGKYVELRCDPISGHTALYWYRQSLGQGPEFLIYFQGTGAADDSGLPNDRFFAVRPEGSVSTLKIQRTERGDSAVYLCASSLTGGRNEQFFGPGTRLTVL.

V and J are TRBV29-1 and TRBJ1-2; D is uncertain. Germline-derived CDR1 and CDR2 are SQVTM and ANQGSEA. The CDR3 spans 15 residues. V shed 7 bases and J shed 4 bases, with 22 bases lying between them. The CDR3 reads CSAEPGVRRGYGYTF. CDR3 in DNA: TGCAGCGCCGAACCGGGAGTGAGGCGGGGCTATGGCTACACCTTC.

The chain is built from TRBV5-4 and TRBJ1-2, with D maybe TRBD1 (5 bases). Trimming took 5 bases from V and 6 from J, leaving 23 bases between them. CDR1 SGHNT and CDR2 YYREEE come from the germline V gene (reference sequence). The CDR3 is 16 residues long. The CDR3, as DNA: TGTGCCAGCAGTTTTGGAGCAATGGGGCAAGAGGATGGCTACACCTTC. Protein sequence: CASSFGAMGQEDGYTF.

The chain has TRBV4-1 and TRBJ2-7; D gene ambiguous. Germline CDR1 is MGHRA and CDR2 is YSYEKL. The CDR3 runs 16 residues. V was shortened by 1 base and J by 8 bases, with 21 bases between the two germline ends. The CDR3 DNA is TGCGCCAGCAGCCAAGGGCCTCCGGGTTCCTCGCAGAAGCAGTACTTC. Protein sequence: CASSQGPPGSSQKQYF.

The rearrangement uses TRBV15 and TRBJ2-2; no firm D call. V shed 3 bases and J shed 2 bases, with 10 bases lying between them. CDR3 length: 15 amino acids. Germline CDR1 is LNHNV and CDR2 is YYDKDF (reference sequence). The CDR3 sequence is CATSSGRPNTGELFF. The CDR3 DNA follows: TGTGCCACCAGCAGTGGACGGCCTAACACCGGGGAGCTGTTTTTT. Full variable domain (rest looked up from reference TRBV15 and TRBJ2-2): DAMVIQNPRYQVTQFGKPVTLSCSQTLNHNVMYWYQQKSSQAPKLLFHYYDKDFNNEADTPDNFQSRRPNTSFCFLDIRSPGLGDTAMYLCATSSGRPNTGELFFGEGSRLTVL.

This clonotype has just a few counts. In DNA form, the CDR3 reads TGTGCCAGCCGGGACTCCCTATTGAACACCGGGGAGCTGTTTTTT. This encodes CASRDSLLNTGELFF. V and J are TRBV7-2 and TRBJ2-2; D perhaps matches TRBD2 (6 bases). The germline gives CDR1 SGHTA, CDR2 FQGNSA. The length of the CDR3 is 15 residues. The V and J ends lost 8 bases and 1 base respectively, with 14 bases between them.

This chain links TRBV6-2 or TRBV6-3 with TRBJ2-1, with D unclear. The CDR3 totals 14 residues. V was clipped by 4 bases and J by 4 bases, with 11 bases between them. In germline, CDR1 is MNHEY, CDR2 SVGEGT. CDR3 bases: TGTGCCAGCAGTTCTGCTGACCCTTACAATGAGCAGTTCTTC. This translates into CASSSADPYNEQFF.

The sample holds a few counts of this clonotype. The gene calls are TRBV7-2 and TRBJ2-5; D ambiguous. Trimming cost V 5 bases and J 7 bases, with 17 bases left between them. Germline values: CDR1 SGHTA, CDR2 FQGNSA. This CDR3 region has 14 residues. The CDR3 sequence is CASSLRLGSGTQYF. Here the CDR3 DNA reads TGTGCCAGCAGCCTCCGGTTGGGGTCCGGGACCCAGTACTTC.

With respect to this clonotype: The junction and the germline gene differ at one end; a read error may be behind it. The J gene is TRBJ1-2, the V gene TRBV7-2, with D possibly being TRBD1 (6 bases). Per the germline V gene, CDR1 is SGHTA and CDR2 is FQGNSA. This CDR3 has 11 amino acids. The CDR3 nucleotides are TGTGCCAGCAGCTTAGTTGGGACATCGTCTTTC. Its protein is CASSLVGTSSF.

V and J are TRBV4-1 and TRBJ1-1, with TRBD1 matching over 9 bases. V was pared by 4 bases and J by 6 bases, with 9 bases of the junction left unmatched. Germline loops: CDR1 MGHRA, CDR2 YSYEKL. The CDR3 length is 15 residues. CDR3 sequence: CASSLRDRVVAEAFF. The CDR3 region has the DNA TGCGCCAGCAGCCTCCGGGACAGGGTTGTCGCTGAAGCTTTCTTT.

The V and J genes are TRBV12-3 or TRBV12-4 and TRBJ2-3; the match to TRBD2 covers 8 bases. V lost 5 bases and J lost 2; bases outside the gene matches: 12. CDR3 length equals 17 residues. The CDR3 sequence is CASSPRPIAGLTDTQYF. CDR3 bases: TGTGCCAGCAGTCCGCGACCTATAGCGGGGCTCACAGATACGCAGTATTTT.

The genes are TRBV29-1 and TRBJ2-7; no reliable D call. Trimming removed 4 bases from V and 6 bases from J, with 10 bases in between. This CDR3 contains 11 residues. Germline V gene data show CDR1 as SQVTM and CDR2 as ANQGSEA. For the CDR3, the DNA is TGCAGCGTTGGAGTAGGGTTCGAGCAGTACTTC. Translated: CSVGVGFEQYF.

In this sample, this clonotype turned up many times. The chain links TRBV7-8 to TRBJ1-2; D is perhaps TRBD1 (6 bases). This CDR3 is built from 13 residues. Germline CDR1 SGHVS, CDR2 FQNEAQ. Trimming cost V 4 bases and J 4 bases, with 10 bases left between them. CDR3 residues: CASSSRTAYGYTF. The CDR3 region has the DNA TGTGCCAGCAGCTCCCGGACAGCCTATGGCTACACCTTC.

The chain carries TRBV19 and TRBJ1-5, with D unresolved. V was pared by 3 bases and J by 1 base, with 13 bases between. The germline CDR1 and CDR2 sequences are LNHDA and SQIVND (reference sequence). The length of the CDR3 is 16 residues. This CDR3 reads CASSMGSRGSNQPQHF. In DNA, the CDR3 is TGTGCCAGTAGTATGGGGTCCCGAGGGAGCAATCAGCCCCAGCATTTT.

The chain employs TRBV2 and TRBJ2-1; the D is unclear. From germline, CDR1 is SNHLY and CDR2 FYNNEI. V dropped 7 bases and J dropped 0 bases, with 13 bases sitting between them. This CDR3 region has 15 residues. CDR3 residues: CASTVTPSSYNEQFF. The CDR3 bases are TGTGCCAGCACCGTAACACCGAGCTCCTACAATGAGCAGTTCTTC.

This chain joins TRBV7-2 and TRBJ1-2; perhaps TRBD1 as D (6 bases). The germline CDR1 and CDR2 sequences are SGHTA and FQGNSA. The length of the CDR3 is 15 residues. Trimming took off 2 bases at V and 8 bases at J, with 18 bases between the two ends. This CDR3 is CASSLSTGSLGGYTF. CDR3 in DNA: TGTGCCAGCAGCTTATCGACAGGTAGTTTAGGAGGCTACACCTTC.

This clonotype came up a few times. V is TRBV2 and J is TRBJ1-1; a possible D gene is TRBD1 (6 bases). There are 13 residues in the CDR3. Looked up from germline, CDR1 is SNHLY and CDR2 is FYNNEI. Trimming left V 8 bases short and J 0 bases short, with 10 bases between. CDR3 loop: CASARTVNTEAFF. CDR3 DNA: TGTGCCAGCGCGAGGACAGTGAACACTGAAGCTTTCTTT. Full variable domain (remainder filled in from reference TRBV2 and TRBJ1-1): EPEVTQTPSHQVTQMGQEVILRCVPISNHLYFYWYRQILGQKVEFLVSFYNNEISEKSEIFDDQFSVERPDGSNFTLKIRSTKLEDSAMYFCASARTVNTEAFFGQGTRLTVV.